This T cell receptor (beta chain) comes out of a study of cytomegalovirus exposure and HLA in healthy donors. With 5 bases removed from V and 4 bases from J, the gap between germline ends came to 12 bases. This CDR3 has 14 amino acids. Germline V lookup: CDR1 ENHRY, CDR2 SYGVKD. The PCR made use of 60 Vbeta and 13 Jbeta primers. Assay: immunoSEQ multiplex PCR; the TCRdb copy retains only in-frame clones and omits some. The sample holds 90,000 or so clones, 60% to 80% seen once. The TCR was taken from a boy aged 5-17 years in good health and CMV-seronegative. The V and J genes are TRBV10-3 and TRBJ1-5; D perhaps matches TRBD1 (6 bases). Specimen: PBMCs. The CDR3 DNA reads as TGTGCCATCAGTCGTGACAGGACGAATCAGCCCCAGCATTTT. Translation: CAISRDRTNQPQHF.